Listed here is a single T cell receptor (beta chain). Its antigen remains unidentified. With no exception, relapse followed autologous stem cell transplantation in all patients, and brentuximab vedotin exposure varied. The CDR3 has 12 residues. V was cut by 3 bases and J by 6 bases, with 12 bases left in between. Germline V CDR1 and CDR2: SQVTM, ANQGSEA. These data come from a study of PD-1 blockade in classical Hodgkin lymphoma. General study points: Complete responders' baseline diversity resembled that of newly diagnosed patients. Compared with baseline, CD4+ but not CD8+ TCR diversity had risen significantly by C4D1. Reported baseline diversity: healthy donors highest, relapsed/refractory patients lowest.

Measured with immunoSEQ multiplex PCR; TCRdb has only the in-frame clones, and not every one. The repertoire consists of 100,000 to 130,000 clones, with roughly nine tenths occurring once and the leading ten covering around 20%. The sequenced sample was peripheral blood mononuclear cells (PBMCs), obtained before the second cycle of nivolumab. The rearrangement links TRBV29-1 to TRBJ2-7; no clear D gene. This receptor was obtained from a human donor with classical Hodgkin lymphoma. The CDR3 coding sequence is TGCAGCGTTGACCGTGCCGGTAGCGAGCAGTACTTC. Translating it yields CSVDRAGSEQYF.